This T cell receptor (beta chain) is drawn from a study of blood T cell repertoires in COVID-19. Overall study context: The United States, Italy and Spain provided the acute and convalescent COVID-19 samples.

V was cut by 6 bases and J by 7 bases, with 9 bases left in between. The CDR3 extends over 11 amino acids. Followed longitudinally, the Seattle patients had been enrolled during active infection. The authors' processing: Amplification of reference gene primers provided the estimated nucleated cell counts. The protocol was immunoSEQ multiplex PCR, while the TCRdb copy is restricted to in-frame clones and leaves out a portion. The DNA was the basis for D and trimming; V, J and clone size are from that table. The table lists some 300,000 clones, around 89% of them singletons. The receptor comes from a woman aged 40 to 50 with COVID-19, enrolled during active disease. Sequencing was carried out using peripheral blood. The chain employs TRBV12-3 or TRBV12-4 and TRBJ1-1, with unresolved D. The CDR3 sequence is CASRGLIEAFF. The CDR3 DNA reads as TGTGCCAGCAGGGGCTTAATTGAAGCTTTCTTT.